Each of the 2 T cell receptor beta chains below was sequenced from the same sample in a study of neurological immune-mediated disorders. TCRdb ran MiXCR on the 5' RACE reads and lists one entry per CDR3 protein. The sample lists some 43,000 distinct CDR3 sequences, 12% occurring once. Time point here: longitudinal time-point 3. Sequencing was done on a sample of PBMCs. These receptors were obtained from a male donor with HTLV-1-associated myelopathy (HAM/TSP).

At least ten counts were recorded for this clonotype. The rearrangement links TRBV5-1 to TRBJ1-5; TRBD1 aligns across 10 bases. Germline-derived CDR1 and CDR2 are SGHRS and YFSETQ. V lost 7 bases, J lost 6 bases, and 10 bases stayed unmatched. The CDR3 is 15 amino acids. Written as DNA, the CDR3 is TGCGCCAGCCAGCCCGGGACAGGGGTTGGTCAGCCCCAGCATTTT. It translates to CASQPGTGVGQPQHF.

This clonotype was found many times. The V gene is TRBV5-1, the J gene TRBJ1-1, with a possible D match to TRBD1 (5 bases). Between the trimmed V and J ends, which lost 4 bases and 0 bases, there was a span of 13 bases. Germline V gives CDR1 SGHRS, CDR2 YFSETQ. This CDR3 is 15 amino acids long. The CDR3 region has the DNA TGCGCCAGCAGCGGCCTTGGGGCCATGAACACTGAAGCTTTCTTT. It specifies CASSGLGAMNTEAFF.